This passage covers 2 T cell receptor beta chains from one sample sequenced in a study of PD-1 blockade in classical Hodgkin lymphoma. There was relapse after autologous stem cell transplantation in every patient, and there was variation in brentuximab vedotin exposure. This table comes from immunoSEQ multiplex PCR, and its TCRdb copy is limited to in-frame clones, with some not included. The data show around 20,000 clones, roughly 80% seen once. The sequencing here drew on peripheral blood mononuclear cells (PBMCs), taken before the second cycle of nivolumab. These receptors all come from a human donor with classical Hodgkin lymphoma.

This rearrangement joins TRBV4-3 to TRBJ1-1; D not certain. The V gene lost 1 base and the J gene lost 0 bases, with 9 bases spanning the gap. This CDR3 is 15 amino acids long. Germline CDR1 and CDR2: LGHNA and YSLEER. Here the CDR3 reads CASSQVAGVNTEAFF. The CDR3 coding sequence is TGCGCCAGCAGCCAAGTAGCAGGTGTGAACACTGAAGCTTTCTTT.

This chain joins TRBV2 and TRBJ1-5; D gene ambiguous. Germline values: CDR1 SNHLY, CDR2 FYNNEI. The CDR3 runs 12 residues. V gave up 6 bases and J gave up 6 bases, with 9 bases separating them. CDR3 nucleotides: TGTGCCAGCAGGGGCCCGATTCAGCCCCAGCATTTT. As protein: CASRGPIQPQHF. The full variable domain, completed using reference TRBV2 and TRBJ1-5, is EPEVTQTPSHQVTQMGQEVILRCVPISNHLYFYWYRQILGQKVEFLVSFYNNEISEKSEIFDDQFSVERPDGSNFTLKIRSTKLEDSAMYFCASRGPIQPQHFGDGTRLSIL.